This is a list of T cell receptor beta chains from one sample in a study of T cell repertoires in cytomegalovirus infection. TCRdb processed the reads anew with MiXCR; each CDR3 protein has one entry. This table has 250,000 to 300,000 distinct CDR3 sequences, over 15% appearing once. Sequences were obtained from CD8+ T cells from PBMCs. All receptors derive from a human donor in good health (CMV status not recorded). Some clones in this sample may be carry-over from other donors' samples. CDR3s include the opening cysteine and the closing phenylalanine or tryptophan. Each record gives: D gene, clone size, V gene, J gene, CDR3 protein, CDR3 DNA. A D gene is named only where the DNA matches it firmly. Clone size is stated in some rows and not others, as once, few, many or a class when expanded.

>TRBD2|few|TRBV4-2|TRBJ2-7
CASSHSQWTSGGAVSYEQYF
TGTGCCAGCAGCCATTCCCAGTGGACTAGCGGGGGGGCTGTCTCCTACGAGCAGTACTTC
>-|-|TRBV14|TRBJ1-2
CASSRGGGPNYGYTF
TGTGCCAGCAGCCGAGGGGGGGGGCCTAACTATGGCTACACCTTC
>TRBD1|many|TRBV12-3/TRBV12-4|TRBJ2-7
CASSSWGQSYEQYF
TGTGCCAGCAGTTCCTGGGGACAGTCCTACGAGCAGTACTTC
>-|many|TRBV7-2|TRBJ2-7
CASNLPGVAEQYF
TGTGCCAGCAACCTCCCAGGGGTCGCCGAGCAGTACTTC
>-|many|TRBV27|TRBJ1-6
CASSLWQFNSPLHF
TGTGCCAGCAGTTTATGGCAGTTTAATTCACCCCTCCACTTT
>-|few|TRBV10-3|TRBJ2-7
CAISESNYEQYF
TGTGCCATCAGTGAGTCTAACTACGAGCAGTACTTC
>-|-|TRBV28|TRBJ2-4
CASSQTWGQGIQYF
TGTGCCAGCAGTCAGACCTGGGGGCAGGGAATTCAGTACTTC
>-|-|TRBV5-6|TRBJ2-2
CASIRGSYTGELFF
TGTGCCAGCATCCGGGGCAGTTACACCGGGGAGCTGTTTTTT
>-|-|TRBV20-1|TRBJ2-1
CSARPILAPTVNNEQFF
TGCAGTGCTAGGCCTATCTTGGCCCCGACAGTTAACAATGAGCAGTTCTTC
>-|-|TRBV2|TRBJ1-2
CASTEGWNYCYTF
TGTGCCAGCACCGAAGGGTGGAACTATTGCTACACCTTC